The sequence of this T cell receptor beta chain was determined in a study of neurological immune-mediated disorders (dated by TCRdb to about 2019). In the study overall: Among the roughly 35 multiple sclerosis patients, roughly 31 had relapsing-remitting MS and 3 had secondary progressive MS. Peripheral blood TCR-beta repertoires from HTLV-I-associated myelopathy (HAM/TSP) patients, multiple sclerosis patients and healthy controls were compared by UMI-based sequencing. The 95 to 120 TCR-beta libraries included longitudinal samples, technical triplicates and paired sorted CD4+ and CD8+ T-cell subsets alongside PBMC samples. Longitudinal HAM/TSP and healthy donors had 3 time-points each (roughly 3-40 month intervals). Of the approximately 66 subjects in the cohort, about 14 were HAM/TSP patients, roughly 35 were multiple sclerosis patients, and roughly 20 were healthy controls. Study-level results and caveats: TCR clonal expansion was highest in HAM/TSP patients and lowest in MS patients, with MS patients falling below even healthy controls. The MS cluster showed no association with clinical or MRI features, and the authors stated that larger cohorts are needed. In phylogenetic analysis, the repertoires of 18 of 34 MS patients grouped into a cluster of related CDR3 sequences, which suggests a possible signature at the repertoire level. Across subjects, expanded clones never shared an identical CDR3 amino acid sequence, which suggests that the TCR-beta repertoires in every group were private.

Trimming takes 7 bases from V and 8 bases from J, and the germline ends sit 13 bases apart. Reading the germline V gene gives CDR1 SGHRS and CDR2 YFSETQ. From cysteine to phenylalanine, the CDR3 is 12 amino acids long. The CDR3 DNA has 36 bases and is translated from base 1. cDNA was synthesized by template-switch 5'RACE using a primer carrying a 10-nucleotide random unique molecular identifier by which each TCR transcript was tagged. Each sequencing run produced over 160 million TCR-beta sequences covering 15-18 subjects. The RNeasy kit was used for extraction of total RNA. TCR-beta VDJ regions were amplified with primers for the TCR constant region and the 5'RACE anchor, using the KAPA Real-time Library Amplification kit. A first PCR added sample indexes and Illumina adaptors, and a second PCR then raised library yield. After Ampure bead purification, the roughly 650 bp TCR product was size-selected on a 2% E-gel SizeSelection system. Before pooling, libraries had their quality checked on a Bioanalyzer, their concentration measured with Qubit, and their quantity determined with the Kapa Library Quantification kit. Paired-end 2 x 150 bp sequencing of the libraries was performed on an Illumina HiSeq 2500. To increase sequence diversity, 25-30% phiX was spiked into each library pool. The study's own analysis went as follows. Quality-filtered reads were processed with the UMI-based MiGEC pipeline, which removed over 85% of raw TCR sequences during error correction. IMGT germline references were used for aligning VDJ genes, and each clonotype was defined as a unique CDR3 amino acid sequence together with its V-J genes. Clonal expansion, Shannon diversity and CDR3 relatedness were evaluated with VDJtools (CalcPairwiseDistances, ClusterSamples), while phylogenetic trees were built in CLCbio workbench. A clone was classed as expanded if it had 8 or more unique UMIs, a cutoff based on coefficient-of-variation modelling across technical triplicates. TCRdb ran its own pipeline on the public reads, namely fastp trimming at Q25 and MiXCR clone calling, and kept in-frame beta chains. When rows share a CDR3 protein, they turn into one entry using the most common DNA and genes. The V and J calls, along with clone size, are taken from TCRdb and not from the paper's own processing. For this sample there are more than 75,000 distinct CDR3 sequences; 4.3% appear just once. The ten most abundant clones make up more than 5% of the sample.

The label giving this sample's time point can be read as: longitudinal time-point 3. Unsorted PBMC libraries were generated from 2 million PBMCs stored in RNAlater at -80 °C until RNA extraction. Multiple sclerosis patients were enrolled in a US clinical protocol evaluating disease progression by magnetic resonance imaging. Peripheral blood was subjected to Ficoll-Hypaque density gradient centrifugation to isolate PBMCs, which were then cryopreserved in liquid nitrogen. This clonotype was observed at least ten times. The antigen it recognizes is unknown. Per-nucleotide qualities are absent, and no much larger clonotype sits a single base away.

The receptor's source is a woman aged 60-70 years with multiple sclerosis. Sample: PBMCs. This chain is built from TRBV5-1 and TRBJ2-1; no D gene can be assigned with confidence. The DNA sequence reads TGCGCCAGCGCTAAAGTACGGGATGAGCAGTTCTTC. This is translated as CASAKVRDEQFF.